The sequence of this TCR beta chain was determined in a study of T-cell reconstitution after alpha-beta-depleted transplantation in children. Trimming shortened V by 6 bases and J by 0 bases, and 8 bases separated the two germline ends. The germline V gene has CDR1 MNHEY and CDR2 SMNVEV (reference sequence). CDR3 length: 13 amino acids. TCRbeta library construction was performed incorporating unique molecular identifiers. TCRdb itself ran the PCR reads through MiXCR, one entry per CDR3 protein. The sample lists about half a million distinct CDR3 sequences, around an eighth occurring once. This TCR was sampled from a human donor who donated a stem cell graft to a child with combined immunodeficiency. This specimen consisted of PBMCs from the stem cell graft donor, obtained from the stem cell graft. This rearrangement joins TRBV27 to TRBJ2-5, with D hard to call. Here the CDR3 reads CASSSPHQETQYF. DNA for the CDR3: TGTGCCAGCAGCTCCCCTCACCAAGAGACCCAGTACTTC.